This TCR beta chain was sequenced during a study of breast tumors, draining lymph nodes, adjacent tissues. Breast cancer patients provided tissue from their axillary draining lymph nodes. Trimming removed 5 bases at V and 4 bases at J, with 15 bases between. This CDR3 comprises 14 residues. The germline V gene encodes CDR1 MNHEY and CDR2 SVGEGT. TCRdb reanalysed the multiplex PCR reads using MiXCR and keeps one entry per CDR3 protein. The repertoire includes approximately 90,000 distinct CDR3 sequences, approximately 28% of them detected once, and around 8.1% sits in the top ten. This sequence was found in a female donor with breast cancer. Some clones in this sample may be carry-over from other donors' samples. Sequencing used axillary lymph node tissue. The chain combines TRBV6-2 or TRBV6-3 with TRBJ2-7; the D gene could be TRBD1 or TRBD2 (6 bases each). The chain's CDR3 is CASSHWGAGYEQYF. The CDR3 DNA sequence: TGTGCCAGCAGTCATTGGGGGGCGGGTTACGAGCAGTACTTC.